The 8 T cell receptor beta chains presented below share a single source sample, sequenced in a study of Ad26.COV2.S vaccination and SARS-CoV-2 variants. The protocol was immunoSEQ multiplex PCR, while the TCRdb copy is restricted to in-frame clones and leaves out a portion. Of about 350,000 clones listed, around nine tenths are singletons. The treatment was: around 19 received Ad26.COV2.S at low or high dose, single or two shots; 5 received placebo; per-sample allocation not given. Material that was analyzed had been drawn on day 63 after the first vaccine or placebo injection. Sequences were derived from peripheral blood, sampled in a trial of Ad26.COV2.S vaccine versus placebo. Receptors originate from a person aged 18 to 59 who received the Ad26.COV2.S COVID-19 vaccine or a placebo.

On this clone itself: Other DNA sequences in this specimen translate into the identical CDR3. The V call is TRBV5-1, the J call TRBJ2-1; TRBD2 aligns across 11 bases. The CDR3 loop spans 15 amino acids. Germline V gene data show CDR1 as SGHRS and CDR2 as YFSETQ. V shed 1 base and J 5 bases; nucleotides not matched to a gene: 2. The CDR3 region is CASSLTSGSHNEQFF. The CDR3 nucleotides are TGCGCCAGCAGCTTGACTAGCGGGAGCCACAATGAGCAGTTCTTC.

This chain joins TRBV7-2 and TRBJ2-2; 7 nucleotides agree with TRBD1. The J segment lost 5 bases and the V segment lost 7 bases, leaving 7 bases of the junction unmatched. Germline V lookup: CDR1 SGHTA, CDR2 FQGNSA. The CDR3 sequence is 14 residues long. The CDR3 coding sequence is TGTGCCAGCAACCGACAGGGCGGGACCGGGGAGCTGTTTTTT. Encoded protein: CASNRQGGTGELFF.

This clone was seen a few times. This sequence joins TRBV5-1 and TRBJ1-5; TRBD1 matches at 10 bases. The CDR3 spans 17 residues. Germline CDR1 and CDR2: SGHRS and YFSETQ. V dropped 0 bases and J dropped 2; count of bases not matched to a gene: 5. This CDR3 is CASSLGGGTGGNQPQHF. The CDR3 coding sequence is TGCGCCAGCAGCTTGGGAGGCGGGACAGGGGGCAATCAGCCCCAGCATTTT.

The CDR3 nucleotides are TGTGCCACACGGGACAGGGGGCGAAGAGAGACCCAGTACTTC. Residues: CATRDRGRRETQYF. The V and J genes are TRBV19 and TRBJ2-5; 12 bases line up with TRBD1. The CDR3 is 14 residues long. Germline trimming cut 10 bases from V and 4 bases from J; bases unmatched to any gene: 7. Germline V CDR1 and CDR2: LNHDA, SQIVND (reference sequence).

The V and J genes are TRBV29-1 and TRBJ2-7; D is undetermined. This CDR3 has 12 amino acids. The ends were cut back, 4 bases at V and 7 bases at J, with 14 bases in the middle. Germline values: CDR1 SQVTM, CDR2 ANQGSEA. This chain's CDR3 is CSVVNILREQYF. The CDR3 nucleotides are TGCAGCGTTGTGAATATCTTAAGGGAGCAGTACTTC.

The rearrangement uses TRBV4-1 and TRBJ2-3; D ambiguous. The CDR3 sequence is 14 residues long. The V and J ends lost 3 bases and 2 bases respectively, with 9 bases between them. CDR1 and CDR2 (germline): MGHRA, YSYEKL. As DNA, the CDR3 is TGCGCCAGCAGCCAGCAGGTTAACACAGATACGCAGTATTTT. Protein: CASSQQVNTDTQYF.

V gene TRBV19 combines with J gene TRBJ1-6; 8 nucleotides line up with TRBD1. The CDR3 covers 14 residues. After removal of 3 bases from V and 9 bases from J, the junction contained 4 bases not matched to a gene. Germline lookup yields CDR1 LNHDA and CDR2 SQIVND (reference sequence). The CDR3: CASSIAGTGSPLHF. CDR3 bases: TGTGCCAGTAGTATCGCCGGGACAGGTTCACCCCTCCACTTT.

In its sample, this clone was seen once. The chain combines TRBV6-5 with TRBJ1-1, with D hard to call. Germline CDR1 is MNHEY and CDR2 is SVGAGI. Trimming stripped 7 bases from V and 0 bases from J, with 12 bases between. This CDR3 region has 14 residues. CDR3 nucleotides: TGTGCCAGCATTCTGGGTATATTGAACACTGAAGCTTTCTTT. Its protein is CASILGILNTEAFF.